The TCR beta chain under discussion was sequenced for a study of blood T cell repertoires in COVID-19. Across the study: Acute-phase and convalescent COVID-19 samples originated in the United States, Italy and Spain. PBMCs, B-cell-depleted T cells, or T cells were the source of the cDNA or gDNA that made up the material.

The CDR3 extends over 14 amino acids. V lost 2 bases, J lost 3 bases, and 11 bases lay in between. Germline CDR1 reads MNHEY; CDR2 reads SVGEGT. Original processing notes: Estimates of nucleated cell counts were drawn from the amplification of reference gene primers. Here immunoSEQ multiplex PCR was the method, and the copy in TCRdb shows in-frame clones only, minus some. D and trimming were read from the DNA, whereas the V and J calls and clone size are those reported in that table. The profile shows around 220,000 clones, about 86% of them singletons. V gene TRBV6-2 or TRBV6-3 combines with J gene TRBJ2-7; tentatively, D is TRBD1 (6 bases). The sequenced sample was peripheral blood. This receptor was taken from a woman aged 45-59 years with acute or convalescent COVID-19. The CDR3 region is CASSYATGRYEQYF. CDR3 bases: TGTGCCAGCAGTTACGCTACAGGGCGCTACGAGCAGTACTTC.